What follows describes a single T cell receptor (beta chain). As yet, its antigen is unknown. This entry belongs to a study of blood T cells in healthy people across ages. Study-level background: About one barcoded beta molecule was captured per two T cells (by template switching).

Germline loops: CDR1 SGHVS, CDR2 FQNEAQ. The CDR3 extends over 16 amino acids. The ends were cut back, 1 base at V and 1 base at J, with 12 bases in the middle. The study, taken as a whole, reports: Nothing was known about donor CMV status, and this possibly confounded expanded clonotype changes. Unsorted PBMCs prevented conclusive naive versus antigen-experienced comparison.

The use of a sample-barcoded 5' primer and a J-beta primer mix characterized a second PCR of roughly 6 to 11 cycles. TCRdb reanalysed the 5' RACE reads using MiXCR and keeps one entry per CDR3 protein. The repertoire consists of about 640,000 distinct CDR3 sequences, with about 53% occurring once and the leading ten covering more than 35%. Each sample yielded at least 7 million isolated PBMCs. This sequence was found in a man between 60 and 70 years old in good health. The sample consisted of blood. This chain connects TRBV7-8 to TRBJ2-3; TRBD2 might be the D (5 bases). The CDR3 DNA is TGTGCCAGCAGCTTAGTTGCTAGCTCTGGCACAGATACGCAGTATTTT. This encodes CASSLVASSGTDTQYF.